This T cell receptor (beta chain) was recorded in a study of shared clonotypes between healthy human individuals. Sequencing was performed with immunoSEQ multiplex PCR; in TCRdb, only in-frame clones are kept and a portion is missing. The sample carries around 2.5 million clones, approximately 93% recorded once. Germline CDR1 is SGHNT and CDR2 is YYREEE (reference sequence). CDR3 size: 12 residues. The chain has TRBV5-4 and TRBJ2-7, with TRBD1 matching 11 bases. The receptor was derived from a man aged 18 to 30 in good health. Some clones in this sample may be carry-over from other donors' samples. The specimen sequenced was naive CD4+ T cells from PBMCs. The subset here: CD45RA+ positively selected. CDR3 nucleotide sequence: TGTGCCAGCAGCTTCGGGACAGGGGGGAAAAAGGTC. It encodes CASSFGTGGKKV.